This is a list of T cell receptor beta chains from one sample in a study of tumor-infiltrating lymphocytes in primary liver carcinoma. TCRdb reprocessed the multiplex PCR reads via MiXCR and lists one record per CDR3 protein. The sample holds 120,000 or so distinct CDR3 sequences, 65% seen once. Sequencing was performed on liver tumor tissue from sampling region 1. The source is a woman aged 60-70 years with primary liver carcinoma and hepatitis B virus infection. Each CDR3 is given with its conserved first and last residue.

>14|TRBJ2-7|TRBV2
CASLGLAGGYEQYF
>15|TRBJ2-2|TRBV6-4
CASSDRPEPTGELFF
>14|TRBJ1-2|TRBV20-1
CSAAVPGPQDGYTF
>14|TRBJ2-7|TRBV12-3/TRBV12-4
CASSLSAGVYGRYF
>16|TRBJ1-2|TRBV20-1
CSARSRQSPGDYGYTF
>16|TRBJ1-2|TRBV2
CASSPPGRDVGYGYTF
>12|TRBJ1-1|TRBV2
CASSERETEAFF
>15|TRBJ1-2|TRBV11-2
CAGSQVLVERDGYTF
>12|TRBJ1-1|TRBV28
CASRKRGTEAFF
>14|TRBJ2-7|TRBV11-3
CANTTPGTGGEQYF
>17|TRBJ2-1|TRBV11-2
CASSPAPGTGNYDEQFF
>14|TRBJ2-7|TRBV11-3
CASSSGGSRNEQYF
>15|TRBJ2-3|TRBV11-3
CASSLGLGGLGMQYF
>15|TRBJ2-1|TRBV4-2
CATQPRLASYNEQFF
>12|TRBJ2-1|TRBV6-2/TRBV6-3
CASSYRFNEQFF
>13|TRBJ2-1|TRBV29-1
CSVEDRGLKEQFF
>15|TRBJ1-3|TRBV10-3
CAISGQRGSGNTIYF
>12|TRBJ2-7|TRBV11-2
CASSLQGAELYF
>16|TRBJ2-3|TRBV5-6
CASGSEERTSTDTQYF
>19|TRBJ2-1|TRBV28
CASTFSGGQADGVYNEQFF
>14|TRBJ2-1|TRBV11-2
CVSNLYPGLAGQFF
>12|TRBJ2-5|TRBV29-1
CSVGGSRETQYF
>14|TRBJ2-3|TRBV11-1
CASSLWQCAGESRF
>14|TRBJ2-7|TRBV29-1
CSVGGGQGAYEQYF
>14|TRBJ2-2|TRBV29-1
CSVVGRGVTGELFF
>13|TRBJ2-2|TRBV4-2
CANSRTGAGELFF
>13|TRBJ2-1|TRBV29-1
CSVAAGVVGEQFF
>15|TRBJ2-3|TRBV11-2
CASSLGLGRTNTQYF
>16|TRBJ2-1|TRBV21-1
CASSKAEGLANNEQLF
>16|TRBJ2-7|TRBV7-8
CASSSGGRQGAYEQYF
>11|TRBJ2-1|TRBV12-3/TRBV12-4
CAISFNNEQFF
>12|TRBJ1-1|TRBV2
CASSVGATEAFF
>14|TRBJ2-7|TRBV4-1
CASSQEGRDYEQYF
>15|TRBJ1-2|TRBV30
CAWSVQTSFNYGYTF
>18|TRBJ2-7|TRBV4-1
CASSHPSGSSGRSYEQYF
>20|TRBJ2-1|TRBV5-5
CASSLAGTSGMGSSYKEQFF
>16|TRBJ2-2|TRBV11-2
CASSGGRNTNTGELFF
>13|TRBJ2-7|TRBV11-1
CVSSLPENYKQYF
>13|TRBJ1-2|TRBV30
CAWSRDILDGYTF
>12|TRBJ2-2|TRBV5-4
CTCSSYTGELFF
>14|TRBJ1-5|TRBV28
CASSASRGNQPQHF
>15|TRBJ2-5|TRBV27
CASSRRLAGGETQYF
>14|TRBJ2-7|TRBV14
CASSPGTGGYEQYF
>18|TRBJ2-1|TRBV11-2
CASSLVLAGGSGPLEQFF
>17|TRBJ2-2|TRBV11-2
CASSIDPEGANTVELFF
>15|TRBJ1-1|TRBV28
CASSLPDRVRTEAFF
>15|TRBJ2-2|TRBV10-2
CASSEGTVFSGELFF
>15|TRBJ2-1|TRBV11-2
CVTSLTSPSMGEQLF
>17|TRBJ2-2|TRBV11-1
CASSLFAIGANTRELFF
>14|TRBJ2-1|TRBV11-3
CTSSLTGAYNEQIF
>14|TRBJ2-2|TRBV5-1
CASSLGGNTGELFF
>13|TRBJ2-7|TRBV28
CASSLTGVGEQYF
>13|TRBJ2-5|TRBV29-1
CSVTGTAREIQYF
>17|TRBJ2-1|TRBV5-4
CASRNTPGQGSRNEQFF